This TCR beta chain derives from a study of OX40 agonist ivuxolimab in advanced cancers. Between the trimmed V and J ends, which lost 3 bases and 8 bases, there was a span of 10 bases. CDR3 size: 12 residues. Germline CDR1 reads SGHVS; CDR2 reads FNYEAQ. Method: immunoSEQ multiplex PCR; TCRdb's copy keeps in-frame clones and lacks some. The sample has tens of thousands of clones, about 81% seen once. This clone was observed a handful of times. The target antigen is unknown. General study findings and limits: In CD8+ T cells, expanded clones were on average more numerous than in CD4+. Some nonresponders additionally presented with little normalized T-cell clonal expansion.

This clonotype was obtained from an adult with an advanced solid tumor such as melanoma, head and neck, liver or kidney cancer. The chain combines TRBV7-6 with TRBJ1-2; D remains ambiguous. The sequencing here drew on CD4+ or CD8+ T cells sorted from blood, taken in a trial of the OX40 agonist ivuxolimab. In nucleotides, the CDR3 is TGTGCCAGCAGCTTCCGGGGAGGCGGCTACACCTTC. Protein sequence: CASSFRGGGYTF.